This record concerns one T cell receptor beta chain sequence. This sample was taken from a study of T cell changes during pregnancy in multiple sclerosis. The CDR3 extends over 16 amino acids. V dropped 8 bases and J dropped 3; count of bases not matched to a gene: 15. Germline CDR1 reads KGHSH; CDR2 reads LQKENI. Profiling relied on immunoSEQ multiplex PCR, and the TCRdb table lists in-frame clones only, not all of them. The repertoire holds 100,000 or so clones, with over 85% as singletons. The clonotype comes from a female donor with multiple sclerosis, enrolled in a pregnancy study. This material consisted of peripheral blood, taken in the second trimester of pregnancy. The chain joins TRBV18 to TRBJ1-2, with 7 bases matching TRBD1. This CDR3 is CASLPPLGQHHYGYTF. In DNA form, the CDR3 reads TGTGCCAGCCTTCCTCCCCTGGGACAGCACCACTATGGCTACACCTTC.